The rows below give T cell receptor beta chains drawn from one sample of a study of technical replicates of blood from a handful of donors. The data were produced by immunoSEQ multiplex PCR, yet TCRdb's version contains in-frame clones alone and is incomplete. The sample includes under 95,000 clones, roughly 94% of them seen just once. Sequenced input: T cells isolated from PBMCs. The origin of the receptors is a human donor in good health. Both conserved end residues are part of each CDR3. The D gene is left open where the match is weak. A clone size is listed for some rows: how often the clone was seen (once, few, many), or a class if it is expanded.

v_call	d_call	j_call	clone_size	cdr3_aa	cdr3_nt
TRBV7-9	-	TRBJ1-2	-	CAIPGGLGYTF	TGTGCCATCCCGGGAGGGCTCGGCTACACCTTC
TRBV28	-	TRBJ1-2	-	CASSFKRGIYGYTF	TGTGCCAGCAGTTTCAAACGGGGTATCTATGGCTACACCTTC
TRBV7-6	-	TRBJ2-7	-	CASSLGGRQQQYF	TGTGCCAGCAGCTTAGGTGGCAGGCAACAGCAGTACTTC
TRBV4-1	TRBD1	TRBJ1-1	-	CASSPGSGGIDTEAFF	TGCGCCAGCAGCCCTGGCTCAGGGGGCATTGACACTGAAGCTTTCTTT
TRBV19	-	TRBJ2-2	-	CASSIVFGRQGTAGNTGELFF	TGTGCCAGTAGTATAGTTTTCGGTAGGCAGGGGACAGCGGGGAACACCGGGGAGCTGTTTTTT
TRBV2	-	TRBJ1-2	-	CASSGHDHYGYTF	TGTGCCAGCAGTGGACATGACCACTATGGCTACACCTTC
TRBV7-7	-	TRBJ1-1	-	CASSSTPNTEAFF	TGTGCCAGCAGTTCGACACCGAACACTGAAGCTTTCTTT
TRBV4-2	-	TRBJ2-1	once	CASSQFQDSIGNEQFF	TGTGCCAGCAGCCAATTTCAGGACAGCATTGGCAATGAGCAGTTCTTC
TRBV28	-	TRBJ1-1	-	CASRPTWGAAEAFF	TGTGCCAGCAGACCAACTTGGGGAGCGGCTGAAGCTTTCTTT
TRBV2	TRBD1	TRBJ1-1	-	CASSRGQGIVLAWNTEAFF	TGTGCCAGCAGCAGGGGACAGGGGATAGTATTGGCTTGGAACACTGAAGCTTTCTTT
TRBV6-1	TRBD1	TRBJ2-7	-	CASRIPGTVYEQYF	TGTGCCAGCAGGATCCCCGGGACAGTCTACGAGCAGTACTTC
TRBV6-1	TRBD1	TRBJ1-1	few	CATWTGSEAFF	TGTGCCACCTGGACAGGGTCTGAAGCTTTCTTT
TRBV28	-	TRBJ1-5	-	CASSLQGGGNQPQHF	TGTGCCAGCAGTTTGCAGGGAGGCGGCAATCAGCCCCAGCATTTT
TRBV27	-	TRBJ2-3	-	CASRRADTQYF	TGTGCCAGCAGACGGGCAGATACGCAGTATTTT
TRBV4-1	TRBD2	TRBJ2-5	few	CASSRLAGVETQYF	TGCGCCAGCAGTAGACTAGCGGGGGTTGAGACCCAGTACTTC
TRBV27	TRBD2	TRBJ2-7	-	CASSHRTGGYEQYF	TGTGCCAGCAGCCATCGCACGGGAGGCTACGAGCAGTACTTC
TRBV4-1	-	TRBJ2-7	once	CASSPGQLSSYEQYF	TGCGCCAGCAGCCCCGGACAGCTAAGCTCCTACGAGCAGTACTTC
TRBV10-3	-	TRBJ2-7	-	CAISLGTTGFEQYF	TGTGCCATCAGCCTCGGGACCACAGGGTTCGAGCAGTACTTC
TRBV18	-	TRBJ1-5	-	CASSARNTGISNQPQHF	TGTGCCAGCTCCGCCCGAAATACAGGGATAAGCAATCAGCCCCAGCATTTT
TRBV29-1	-	TRBJ2-2	-	CSVVLNTGELFF	TGCAGCGTTGTATTGAACACCGGGGAGCTGTTTTTT
TRBV4-1	-	TRBJ2-7	-	CASSQDSGLYYEQYF	TGCGCCAGCAGCCAAGATTCTGGCCTTTACTACGAGCAGTACTTC
TRBV25-1	-	TRBJ2-7	-	CASSGLQGPKQYF	TGTGCCAGCAGTGGACTACAGGGCCCCAAGCAGTACTTC
TRBV6-1	TRBD1	TRBJ2-3	once	CATNGQGWDTQYF	TGTGCCACTAACGGACAGGGGTGGGATACGCAGTATTTT
TRBV19	TRBD1	TRBJ2-1	-	CASSIAGQLVSYNEQFF	TGTGCCAGTAGTATAGCGGGACAGCTGGTTTCCTACAATGAGCAGTTCTTC
TRBV28	-	TRBJ2-2	-	CASSPGGLGAGELFF	TGTGCCAGCAGCCCTGGGGGACTTGGGGCCGGGGAGCTGTTTTTT
TRBV2	TRBD2	TRBJ2-3	-	CASRQRLANTDTQYF	TGTGCCAGCAGACAGAGACTAGCAAACACAGATACGCAGTATTTT
TRBV2	TRBD1	TRBJ1-6	-	CASKGQRDNSPLHF	TGTGCCAGCAAGGGACAGAGGGATAATTCACCCCTCCACTTT
TRBV20-1	-	TRBJ2-1	-	CSAGRGNEQFF	TGCAGTGCGGGAAGGGGTAATGAGCAGTTCTTC
TRBV6-1	-	TRBJ2-5	-	CASTFFGGPQETQYF	TGTGCCAGCACGTTCTTCGGGGGTCCCCAAGAGACCCAGTACTTC
TRBV6-4	TRBD2	TRBJ2-3	-	CASVSGRTHTQYF	TGTGCCAGCGTTAGCGGGAGGACCCATACGCAGTATTTT
TRBV6-6	TRBD2	TRBJ2-7	-	CASSRLAGYEQYF	TGTGCCAGCAGTCGACTAGCGGGATACGAGCAGTACTTC
TRBV5-6	-	TRBJ1-1	-	CASSLEGPGITEAFF	TGTGCCAGCAGCTTGGAGGGGCCAGGTATCACTGAAGCTTTCTTT
TRBV20-1	TRBD2	TRBJ2-1	-	CSAGGDEQFF	TGCAGTGCTGGGGGGGATGAGCAGTTCTTC
TRBV4-2	-	TRBJ1-3	-	CASSQGRQIGNTIYF	TGTGCCAGCAGCCAAGGCAGACAAATTGGAAACACCATATATTTT
TRBV7-9	TRBD2	TRBJ2-1	-	CASQPSGSSYNEQFF	TGTGCCAGCCAGCCGAGCGGGAGCTCCTACAATGAGCAGTTCTTC
TRBV5-1	TRBD1	TRBJ1-1	-	CASSTGGARIMNTEAFF	TGCGCCAGCAGTACAGGGGGCGCTCGGATTATGAACACTGAAGCTTTCTTT
TRBV15	-	TRBJ2-2	-	CATSRSYSGLNTGELFF	TGTGCCACCAGCCGCTCCTACAGCGGGCTAAACACCGGGGAGCTGTTTTTT
TRBV28	-	TRBJ1-5	once	CASSLVRGSQPQHF	TGTGCCAGCAGTTTGGTCAGGGGCAGCCAGCCCCAGCATTTT